Below are 5 T cell receptor beta chains sequenced from a single sample in a study of cytomegalovirus exposure and HLA in healthy donors. The study ran its PCR with 60 Vbeta and 13 Jbeta primers. Sequencing used immunoSEQ multiplex PCR; TCRdb keeps in-frame clones, though not all of them. The data contain about 180,000 clones, around 80% of them singletons. Material: PBMCs. The origin of the receptors is a male donor in good health and CMV-seronegative.

This chain joins TRBV29-1 and TRBJ2-3; 8 positions agree with TRBD2. CDR1 is SQVTM, CDR2 ANQGSEA, per germline. This CDR3 has 13 amino acids. After removal of 7 bases from V and 3 bases from J, the junction contained 6 bases not matched to a gene. CDR3 residues: CSARGGRTDTQYF. The CDR3 DNA sequence: TGCAGCGCCCGGGGGGGACGTACAGATACGCAGTATTTT.

This clone showed up just a few times. The chain joins TRBV5-6 to TRBJ1-2; D gene ambiguous. Trimming removed 4 bases from V and 5 bases from J, with 15 bases in between. Germline CDR1 SGHDT, CDR2 YYEEEE. This CDR3 region has 14 residues. The CDR3 loop is CASSPAGVPYGYTF. The CDR3 DNA sequence: TGTGCCAGCAGCCCAGCCGGAGTACCATATGGCTACACCTTC.

The CDR3 region is CASSMDRKETQYF. CDR3 in DNA: TGTGCCAGCAGTATGGACAGGAAAGAGACCCAGTACTTC. The chain joins TRBV7-2 to TRBJ2-5; 7 bases are shared with TRBD1. The CDR3 extends over 13 amino acids. Trimming took 6 bases from V and 3 from J; bases not matched to a gene: 4. Looked up from germline, CDR1 is SGHTA and CDR2 is FQGNSA.

A remark on this clone: The germline gene is not matched at one end of the junction; a read error may be the cause. The chain is built from TRBV28 and TRBJ1-2; D gene uncertain. The CDR3 has 14 amino acids. CDR1 MDHEN and CDR2 SYDVKM come from the germline V gene. The CDR3 spells CASSPRALNYGYPF. CDR3 in DNA: TGTGCCAGCAGTCCCCGTGCACTTAACTATGGCTACCCCTTC.

This clone has more than one count but fewer than ten. The gene calls are TRBV7-6 and TRBJ2-1; 10 bases align to TRBD2. The V gene's germline CDR1 is SGHVS and CDR2 FNYEAQ. The CDR3 is made up of 15 amino acids. The J segment lost 2 bases and the V segment lost 5 bases, leaving 3 bases of the junction unmatched. The CDR3 sequence is CASSQSGRAYNEQFF. CDR3 bases: TGTGCCAGCAGCCAAAGCGGGAGGGCCTACAATGAGCAGTTCTTC.